This T cell receptor beta chain was identified during a study of identical twins. Study-wide results and caveats: Abundant cord blood beta clonotypes carried fewer insertions; memory repertoires showed none.

MiXCR, applied by TCRdb to the 5' RACE reads, yields one record per CDR3 protein. The data contain under 800,000 distinct CDR3 sequences, 21% of them seen just once; the ten biggest clones take up 4% to 4.5%. Germline values: CDR1 SQVTM, CDR2 ANQGSEA. This CDR3 region has 11 residues. V lost 5 bases and J lost 6, with 10 bases in between. This clonotype has only a few counts. The antigen remains unidentified. This sample was shared with a second study, whose subject was T cells expressing NK-cell markers.

The chain has TRBV29-1 and TRBJ1-2; D is ambiguous. Material for sequencing was PBMCs. This clonotype was obtained from a young woman in good health. The CDR3 loop is CSVHTGDGYTF. The CDR3 coding sequence is TGCAGCGTTCATACGGGCGATGGCTACACCTTC.